Below, one TCR beta chain is given with its context. Its antigen remains unknown. This sample is part of a study of T cell responses to AZD1222 COVID-19 vaccine. Study-level findings and limits: Clonal diversity was possibly underestimated, and the donors were mostly white British, with more females. Spike-wide vaccine-associated CD4 TCRs dominated at 160-218 and 743-854. In the spike-specific TCR repertoire, nearly half reportedly target unmutated variant regions.

Sequencing was performed with immunoSEQ multiplex PCR; in TCRdb, only in-frame clones are kept and a portion is missing. The sample has some 74,000 clones; approximately 90% are singletons. Per germline, CDR1 SNHLY and CDR2 FYNNEI. The CDR3 is 14 residues long. Deletions cut 0 bases from V and 3 bases from J, with 8 bases between. The chain links TRBV2 to TRBJ1-1, with D tentatively TRBD1 (5 bases). This receptor was taken from an adult who received the AZD1222 COVID-19 vaccine. The sample consisted of peripheral blood, taken 28 days after the second AZD1222 dose. In DNA form, the CDR3 reads TGTGCCAGCAGTGAAGCAGGGACGGACACTGAAGCTTTCTTT. It codes for CASSEAGTDTEAFF. Combining the CDR3 with reference TRBV2 and TRBJ1-1 gives the whole variable domain EPEVTQTPSHQVTQMGQEVILRCVPISNHLYFYWYRQILGQKVEFLVSFYNNEISEKSEIFDDQFSVERPDGSNFTLKIRSTKLEDSAMYFCASSEAGTDTEAFFGQGTRLTVV.